This T cell receptor (beta chain) appears in the sequencing data of a study of T cell therapy after organ transplantation (dated by TCRdb to about 2019). At the level of the whole study: Therapy products were autologous CMV-specific T cells expanded in vitro for two to three weeks with a peptide pool of 30 HLA class I and II CMV epitopes. A median of 1.92 x 10^8 CMV-specific T cells was administered to patients across 2 to 6 intravenous infusions. Patients were given up to 6 doses of T cells at 2-week intervals and were followed for 29 weeks after finishing therapy. Long-term post-therapy samples were available for only about 80% of the 10 patients. Blood samples for the short-term post-therapy time point were taken 4 to 8 weeks after therapy ended. Of the roughly 10 patients, eight were classified as clinical responders and two were classified as nonresponders. The study was a follow-up TRBV repertoire analysis of an open-label phase I trial of autologous CMV-specific adoptive T cell therapy in solid-organ transplant recipients. What the work shows at the level of the full study, not this receptor alone: Reconstitution after therapy appeared to include not only transferred clonotypes but also endogenous clonotypes that had not been detected in the therapy products. Assessment of confounders such as concurrent antirejection and antiviral medications was prevented by the small cohort. Fold change in CD8 clonality after therapy was inversely correlated with pretherapy clonality, suggesting that less biased repertoires were more receptive to remodeling. Nonresponders showed marked pretherapy clonal expansions with minimal repertoire change after therapy. The small number of expansions detected in nonresponders may be due to reduced sample coverage caused by poor CD8+ T cell yield.

A single count supports this clone. Its antigen remains unidentified. No qualities accompany the bases; no much larger clone lies one base away. TRB CDR3 regions were amplified from genomic DNA with the immunoSEQ two-step, bias-controlled multiplex PCR assay. CDR3 libraries were sequenced on an Illumina NextSeq 500. The source study handled its data this way. The immunoSEQ Analyzer platform was used for initial alignment and bioinformatics, including bias normalization against synthetic CDR3 analogs. Annotation of V, D and J genes was based on the definitions in the IMGT database. For further TRBV analyses, VDJtools version 1.1.10 and the R package tcR version 2.2.1.11 were used with default settings. GLIPH analysis was done using default settings in version 1.0. Significant clonotype frequency changes were tested by 2-sided binomial test with Benjamini-Hochberg correction (alpha = 0.01) in CDR3 sequences with at least 5 reads. Not all clones reach the TCRdb copy of this immuneACCESS table, which keeps in-frame sequences only. Checked studies attribute under half of the gap to unresolved V genes and leave the rest unexplained. Clone size and V and J calls were adopted from that table, with D and trimming inferred from the DNA. This sample comprises 20,000 or so clones, about four fifths of them detected only once. The ten top clones hold around a tenth of the sample.

The sample's time point label is to be understood as: 4-8 weeks after completion of therapy. The patients had received solid-organ transplants and had cytomegalovirus that was drug-resistant/recurrent. Under 13 people from the trial were chosen for repertoire analysis because post-therapy peripheral blood mononuclear cells were available from them. A BD FACSAria III was used to sort viable CD3+CD8+CD4- lymphocytes from PBMCs. The Qiagen DNeasy Kit was used to extract genomic DNA from sorted cells. V sheds 0 bases and J sheds 3 bases, leaving 14 bases between their ends. CDR1 LNHNV and CDR2 YYDKDF are derived from the germline V gene (reference sequence). The CDR3, from cysteine to phenylalanine, totals 17 residues. The kept DNA is CDR3 alone, 51 bases in frame from the first base.

The TCR originated in a human patient who had received a solid organ transplant and had CMV disease. In transplant recipients, some T cells may be of donor rather than host origin. The chain is assembled from TRBV15 and TRBJ2-2; the D gene is not confidently resolved. The material was CD8+ T cells from blood, obtained after autologous CMV-specific T cell therapy. This receptor carries the CDR3 CATSRDRVGYDTGELFF. The DNA sequence is TGTGCCACCAGCAGAGACAGAGTAGGTTACGACACCGGGGAGCTGTTTTTT.